Below, 18 T cell receptor beta chains from the same sample are listed, as sequenced in a study of blood T cell repertoires in COVID-19. Assay: immunoSEQ multiplex PCR; the TCRdb copy retains only in-frame clones and omits some. The sample has 150,000 to 200,000 clones, about 80% seen once. The sample consisted of peripheral blood. Receptor source: a human donor in a cohort sampled during active COVID-19.

To note about this clone: Other DNA sequences in the sample encode the same CDR3. The gene calls are TRBV12-3 or TRBV12-4 and TRBJ2-7; TRBD2 matches 7 bases. CDR3 length equals 13 residues. The junction had 4 bases not matched to a gene; V was cut back by 6 bases and J by 2 bases. The CDR3 here is CASSPGTTYEQYF. The CDR3 DNA sequence: TGTGCCAGCAGCCCCGGGACTACCTACGAGCAGTACTTC.

The rearrangement links TRBV10-3 to TRBJ2-7; 11 bases are shared with TRBD2. Germline assignment: CDR1 ENHRY and CDR2 SYGVKD. V dropped 5 bases and J dropped 5; count of bases not matched to a gene: 8. The CDR3 sequence is 15 residues long. CDR3 protein: CAISPAIAGGDEQYF. The CDR3 DNA reads TGTGCCATCAGTCCTGCTATAGCGGGGGGGGACGAGCAGTACTTC.

The chain employs TRBV13 and TRBJ2-7, with a weak D call TRBD2 (7 bases). V gave up 6 bases and J gave up 6 bases, with 21 bases separating them. Looked up from germline, CDR1 is PRHDT and CDR2 is FYEKMQ (reference sequence). The CDR3 sequence is 15 residues long. CDR3 coding DNA: TGTGCCAGCAGGACGGGGGGCAGAGGGTTGGGCGAGCAGTACTTC. Amino acids: CASRTGGRGLGEQYF.

V usage is TRBV11-1 and J usage is TRBJ2-7; D gene unclear. Germline CDR1 and CDR2: SGHAT and FQDESV (reference sequence). V lost 5 bases to trimming and J lost 1 base, with 9 bases between them. The CDR3 has 13 amino acids. This CDR3 reads CASSIAESYEQYF. Written as DNA, the CDR3 is TGTGCCAGCAGCATTGCCGAGTCCTACGAGCAGTACTTC. Filled out from reference TRBV11-1 and TRBJ2-7, the complete variable domain reads EAEVAQSPRYKITEKSQAVAFWCDPISGHATLYWYRQILGQGPELLVQFQDESVVDDSQLPKDRFSAERLKGVDSTLKIQPAELGDSAMYLCASSIAESYEQYFGPGTRLTVT.

This clone was recorded a few times. V is TRBV4-1 and J is TRBJ1-6; 9 nucleotides align to TRBD1. The CDR3 length is 15 residues. The ends lost 5 bases at V and 5 bases at J; junction bases unmatched: 4. CDR1 is MGHRA and CDR2 is YSYEKL in the germline V gene. CDR3 bases: TGCGCCAGCAGCTACAGGGGGCAGGATAATTCACCCCTCCACTTT. Amino acid sequence: CASSYRGQDNSPLHF.

The rearrangement links TRBV2 to TRBJ2-5, with 8 bases identical to TRBD2. The CDR3 is 16 amino acids. Germline loops: CDR1 SNHLY, CDR2 FYNNEI. With 2 bases clipped from V and 0 bases from J, the junction kept 5 bases outside the gene matches. CDR3 nucleotide sequence: TGTGCCAGCAGTGAACCTCGCGGGGGGTACCAAGAGACCCAGTACTTC. It encodes CASSEPRGGYQETQYF. Complete variable domain (other parts from reference TRBV2 and TRBJ2-5): EPEVTQTPSHQVTQMGQEVILRCVPISNHLYFYWYRQILGQKVEFLVSFYNNEISEKSEIFDDQFSVERPDGSNFTLKIRSTKLEDSAMYFCASSEPRGGYQETQYFGPGTRLLVL.

V usage is TRBV5-1 and J usage is TRBJ2-7; possible D gene TRBD1, 5 bases. The CDR3 has 13 amino acids. CDR1 and CDR2 (germline): SGHRS, YFSETQ. V was clipped by 5 bases and J by 1 base, with 10 bases between them. In DNA, the CDR3 is TGCGCCAGCAGTACAGGACCTTCCTACGAGCAGTACTTC. Its protein is CASSTGPSYEQYF. Full variable domain (remainder filled in from reference TRBV5-1 and TRBJ2-7): KAGVTQTPRYLIKTRGQQVTLSCSPISGHRSVSWYQQTPGQGLQFLFEYFSETQRNKGNFPGRFSGRQFSNSRSEMNVSTLELGDSALYLCASSTGPSYEQYFGPGTRLTVT.

V gene TRBV6-6 combines with J gene TRBJ2-1, with 10 bases matching TRBD1. The CDR3 sequence is 16 residues long. Per germline, CDR1 MNHNY and CDR2 SVGAGI (reference sequence). V dropped 6 bases and J dropped 6; count of bases not matched to a gene: 11. CDR3 sequence (DNA): TGTGCCAGCAGCCCGGGGGGACAGGGGCCTTCCAATGAGCAGTTCTTC. Translated: CASSPGGQGPSNEQFF.

This clone appeared a few times. The chain combines TRBV7-6 with TRBJ1-5, with TRBD1 matching 10 bases. The CDR3 consists of 15 residues. Germline CDR1 and CDR2: SGHVS and FNYEAQ. J gave up 5 bases and V 5 bases, and 6 bases lay outside the gene matches. The CDR3 protein is CASSVGTGEDQPQHF. The CDR3 DNA sequence: TGTGCCAGCAGCGTTGGGACAGGGGAGGATCAGCCCCAGCATTTT.

The chain uses TRBV5-4 and TRBJ1-1, with a possible D match to TRBD1 (5 bases). The germline V gene has CDR1 SGHNT and CDR2 YYREEE (reference sequence). This CDR3 has 18 residues. With 0 bases removed from V and 3 bases from J, the gap between germline ends came to 21 bases. This CDR3 is CASSLEYVRDLRDTEAFF. The CDR3 DNA sequence: TGTGCCAGCAGCTTGGAATACGTCAGGGATCTTCGGGACACTGAAGCTTTCTTT.

The chain couples TRBV27 to TRBJ2-4; TRBD2 aligns across 7 bases. CDR1 is MNHEY, CDR2 SMNVEV, per germline (reference sequence). This CDR3 contains 14 residues. Germline trimming cut 4 bases from V and 5 bases from J; bases unmatched to any gene: 5. CDR3 region: CASSWEGGQNIQYF. The CDR3 DNA is TGTGCCAGCAGTTGGGAGGGAGGCCAAAACATTCAGTACTTC.

V and J are TRBV1 and TRBJ1-1. TRBV1 is annotated as a pseudogene. CDR3 length equals 13 residues. The CDR3 sequence is CTSSPLPRTEAFF. CDR3 DNA sequence: TGCACCAGCAGCCCCCTTCCGCGCACTGAAGCTTTCTTT.

This rearrangement joins TRBV5-1 to TRBJ2-2; D remains unclear. In germline, CDR1 is SGHRS, CDR2 YFSETQ. CDR3 length: 12 residues. Trimming took 4 bases from V and 1 from J, leaving 2 bases between them. The CDR3 region is CASSRNTGELFF. The CDR3 nucleotides are TGCGCCAGCAGCCGGAACACCGGGGAGCTGTTTTTT.

V and J are TRBV30 and TRBJ2-1, with 8 positions matching TRBD1. Germline V gene sequence: CDR1 GTSNPN, CDR2 SVGIG (reference sequence). The CDR3 sequence is 12 residues long. The V segment lost 3 bases and the J segment 15 bases; nucleotides outside the gene matches: 10. The CDR3 spells CAWSGIGQGPFF. The DNA for the CDR3 is TGTGCCTGGAGCGGCATAGGACAGGGACCGTTCTTC.

This clone occurred a few times. The chain carries TRBV4-1 and TRBJ1-6; D gene ambiguous. The germline V gene has CDR1 MGHRA and CDR2 YSYEKL. This CDR3 region has 16 residues. Trimming left V 3 bases short and J 7 bases short, with 16 bases between. Written as DNA, the CDR3 is TGCGCCAGCAGCCACGTAAGCGGTAGGCCGAATTCACCCCTCCACTTT. It encodes CASSHVSGRPNSPLHF.

The V and J genes are TRBV11-2 and TRBJ1-2; 9 nucleotides agree with TRBD1. Germline CDR1 is SGHAT and CDR2 is FQNNGV. This CDR3 has 13 residues. With 8 bases clipped from V and 2 bases from J, the junction kept 3 bases outside the gene matches. The CDR3 DNA follows: TGTGCCAGCGGGACAGGGAGAAACTATGGCTACACCTTC. It encodes CASGTGRNYGYTF.

The chain has TRBV5-4 and TRBJ2-1; 7 bases align to TRBD2. The length of the CDR3 is 14 residues. Germline V CDR1 and CDR2: SGHNT, YYREEE (reference sequence). Germline trimming cut 5 bases from V and 3 bases from J; bases unmatched to any gene: 5. The CDR3 spells CASSPGGLYNEQFF. DNA of the CDR3: TGTGCCAGCAGTCCGGGGGGTCTCTACAATGAGCAGTTCTTC.

This chain connects TRBV11-2 to TRBJ1-1; 8 bases line up with TRBD1. V lost 4 bases, J lost 5 bases, and 3 bases stayed unmatched. There are 13 residues in the CDR3. Germline V CDR1 and CDR2: SGHAT, FQNNGV. CDR3 in amino acids: CASSSDRVTEAFF. The DNA for the CDR3 is TGTGCCAGCAGCTCGGACAGGGTGACTGAAGCTTTCTTT.